Listed here are 2 T cell receptor beta chains from one sample, sequenced in a study of T cell responses to AZD1222 COVID-19 vaccine (dated by TCRdb to about 2021). Library prep was done by the immunoSEQ multiplex PCR assay. In its TCRdb copy, this immuneACCESS table keeps in-frame sequences only and misses some clones. Where compared with another copy, unresolved V genes explain less than half of these, and the others have no known cause. The sample data list about 120,000 clones, and around 87% of these were observed just once. The top ten clones comprise 10% of the sample. This specimen's time point label, per the study, means: baseline before first vaccination. This specimen was peripheral blood, taken on day 0 of AZD1222 vaccination. The receptor set was obtained from an adult in good health.

About this clone: Germline and junction disagree at one end, which may indicate a read error. The genes are TRBV7-7 and TRBJ2-3; 10 bases agree with TRBD2. The CDR3 covers 16 residues. Germline assignment: CDR1 SSHAT and CDR2 FNYEAQ (reference sequence). The CDR3 is CASSSSGGLRTDTQYF. In DNA, the CDR3 is TGTGCTAGCAGCAGTAGCGGGGGGCTCCGCACAGATACGCAGTATTTT.

The count of this clone is one. J is TRBJ1-1 and V is TRBV5-4; 9 bases agree with TRBD1. Losses at the gene ends were 4 bases for V and 5 bases for J; bases not matched to a gene: 0. This CDR3 is built from 12 residues. CDR1 is SGHNT, CDR2 YYREEE, per germline (reference sequence). The CDR3 sequence: CASSGQGTEAFF. Written as DNA, the CDR3 is TGTGCCAGCAGCGGACAGGGGACTGAAGCTTTCTTT.